The 30 T cell receptor beta chains given below trace back to one sample, sequenced in a study of CXCR3-negative and CXCR3-positive naive CD8 T cells. Study conclusions and caveats: CXCR3-expressing naive cells carried TRB CDR3s more hydrophobic than those of CXCR3-negative naive cells.

The libraries of TRB cDNA were constructed through 5' RACE using UMI labels. Reprocessing the 5' RACE reads, TCRdb reports a single entry for every CDR3 protein and omits DNA. This table lists about 90,000 distinct CDR3 sequences. These receptors' targets are unknown. Sequencing was carried out using naive CXCR3+ CD8+ T cells from blood. The sample's subset: CD45RO-CCR7+CD27+CD95- naive CD8+ T cells expressing CXCR3 (TNR3+). Receptors originate from a human donor in good health. Some clones in this sample may be carry-over from other donors' samples.

V gene TRBV28 combines with J gene TRBJ2-1; the TCRdb call, TRBD2, lacks DNA for checking. CDR1 and CDR2 (germline): MDHEN, SYDVKM. The CDR3 spans 16 residues. The CDR3 protein is CAGSWGGSGGYNEQFF.

The chain carries TRBV7-8 and TRBJ2-1; no DNA is available, so the TRBD1 call from TCRdb remains unchecked. In germline, CDR1 is SGHVS, CDR2 FQNEAQ. The CDR3 consists of 13 residues. This chain's CDR3 is CASSPPSADEQFF. Based on the CDR3 plus reference TRBV7-8 and TRBJ2-1, the full variable domain is GAGVSQSPRYKVAKRGQDVALRCDPISGHVSLFWYQQALGQGPEFLTYFQNEAQLDKSGLPSDRFFAERPEGSVSTLKIQRTQQEDSAVYLCASSPPSADEQFFGPGTRLTVL.

The rearrangement joins TRBV29-1 to TRBJ1-1; TCRdb's D call of TRBD1 is untestable without DNA. Germline lookup yields CDR1 SQVTM and CDR2 ANQGSEA. CDR3 length: 15 residues. CDR3: CSVASSGAWGTEAFF.

The V and J genes are TRBV2 and TRBJ2-1; without DNA, the TCRdb call of TRBD1 cannot be checked. This CDR3 region has 14 residues. Germline V CDR1 and CDR2: SNHLY, FYNNEI. CDR3 region: CASEDRWGANEQFF.

The gene calls are TRBV4-1 and TRBJ2-3; the D gene TCRdb calls, TRBD2, cannot be checked with no DNA. This CDR3 contains 14 residues. CDR1 and CDR2 (germline): MGHRA, YSYEKL. The CDR3 sequence: CASSPAGVADTQYF.

The rearrangement uses TRBV7-2 and TRBJ2-5; checking the TCRdb D call of TRBD1 is not possible without DNA. CDR3 size: 15 residues. Looked up from germline, CDR1 is SGHTA and CDR2 is FQGNSA. The CDR3 region is CASSSWPGQKETQYF.

V gene TRBV28 combines with J gene TRBJ1-1. CDR3 length equals 11 residues. Germline-derived CDR1 and CDR2 are MDHEN and SYDVKM. The CDR3: CATLREFRAFF. The entire variable domain, with the rest obtained from reference TRBV28 and TRBJ1-1, is as follows: DVKVTQSSRYLVKRTGEKVFLECVQDMDHENMFWYRQDPGLGLRLIYFSYDVKMKEKGDIPEGYSVSREKKERFSLILESASTNQTSMYLCATLREFRAFFGQGTRLTVV.

The V call is TRBV12-3 or TRBV12-4, the J call TRBJ1-4. This CDR3 is built from 14 residues. This CDR3 is CASSWADPSGELFF.

The chain combines TRBV6-6 with TRBJ2-7; TCRdb returns TRBD1, unconfirmable since there is no DNA. Per the germline V gene, CDR1 is MNHNY and CDR2 is SVGAGI (reference sequence). The CDR3 has 13 amino acids. The CDR3: CASSWGQDYEQYF.

This sequence joins TRBV5-6 and TRBJ2-3; TCRdb selects TRBD1, and the lack of DNA leaves this call unchecked. The CDR3 runs 19 residues. Germline V CDR1 and CDR2: SGHDT, YYEEEE. The CDR3 region is CASRREFTGQESGTDTQYF.

The chain recombines TRBV29-1 with TRBJ2-1. The CDR3 is made up of 17 amino acids. The V gene's germline CDR1 is SQVTM and CDR2 ANQGSEA. This chain's CDR3 is CSVEDGSATSSYNEQFF.

V gene TRBV5-6 combines with J gene TRBJ1-4; the TCRdb call, TRBD1, lacks DNA for checking. The CDR3 is made up of 16 amino acids. CDR1 is SGHDT and CDR2 is YYEEEE in the germline V gene. The CDR3 here is CASSLVDSSTNEKLFF.

The V and J genes are TRBV13 and TRBJ2-5. CDR1 is PRHDT and CDR2 is FYEKMQ in the germline V gene (reference sequence). The CDR3 totals 12 residues. This CDR3 is CASSLGREAQYF.

The rearrangement uses TRBV7-2 and TRBJ2-2. CDR1 is SGHTA, CDR2 FQGNSA, per germline. The CDR3 has 15 residues. CDR3 amino acids: CASSRGLVGTGELFF.

The rearrangement joins TRBV25-1 to TRBJ2-5; TCRdb calls TRBD2, which cannot be checked without DNA. Germline V CDR1 and CDR2: MGHDK, SYGVNS. This CDR3 is built from 13 residues. The CDR3 protein is CASSDGRQETQYF. The full variable domain, completed using reference TRBV25-1 and TRBJ2-5, is EADIYQTPRYLVIGTGKKITLECSQTMGHDKMYWYQQDPGMELHLIHYSYGVNSTEKGDLSSESTVSRIRTEHFPLTLESARPSHTSQYLCASSDGRQETQYFGPGTRLLVL.

This rearrangement joins TRBV28 to TRBJ1-5. The CDR3 consists of 15 residues. Germline V lookup: CDR1 MDHEN, CDR2 SYDVKM. CDR3 protein: CASSLIGPPHQPQHF. The full variable domain, rest sourced from reference TRBV28 and TRBJ1-5, is DVKVTQSSRYLVKRTGEKVFLECVQDMDHENMFWYRQDPGLGLRLIYFSYDVKMKEKGDIPEGYSVSREKKERFSLILESASTNQTSMYLCASSLIGPPHQPQHFGDGTRLSIL.

V is TRBV20-1 and J is TRBJ1-2; there is no DNA to check the TCRdb D call of TRBD1. The CDR3 has 13 residues. Germline lookup yields CDR1 DFQATT and CDR2 SNEGSKA (reference sequence). The CDR3 here is CSARETGRYGYTF.

The chain couples TRBV29-1 to TRBJ1-2; as DNA is missing, the TRBD1 call by TCRdb cannot be tested. Germline CDR1 reads SQVTM; CDR2 reads ANQGSEA. The CDR3 consists of 15 residues. The CDR3 here is CSVEGEQEANYGYTF.

The V gene is TRBV9, the J gene TRBJ2-1; with no DNA, the TCRdb D assignment of TRBD1 cannot be verified. The germline CDR1 and CDR2 sequences are SGDLS and YYNGEE. The CDR3 consists of 17 residues. CDR3 region: CASSTQGTGSSYNEQFF.

This chain connects TRBV7-9 to TRBJ2-7; TCRdb names TRBD1, which stays unverified in the absence of DNA. The germline CDR1 and CDR2 sequences are SEHNR and FQNEAQ (reference sequence). The CDR3 totals 15 residues. This chain's CDR3 is CASSLAPGTPYEQYF.

This chain connects TRBV25-1 to TRBJ2-1. CDR1 MGHDK and CDR2 SYGVNS come from the germline V gene. The CDR3 contains 15 residues. The CDR3 is CASGVVGEAYNEQFF.

The genes are TRBV2 and TRBJ1-5; TCRdb designates TRBD1, a call that cannot be tested without DNA. Per the germline V gene, CDR1 is SNHLY and CDR2 is FYNNEI. The CDR3 sequence is 14 residues long. This chain's CDR3 is CASSDKGTHQPQHF.

The chain is built from TRBV28 and TRBJ2-6; lacking DNA, the TRBD2 call made by TCRdb goes unchecked. Germline assignment: CDR1 MDHEN and CDR2 SYDVKM. This CDR3 region has 19 residues. The CDR3 loop is CASSFGLAGGSSGANVLTF.

This chain uses TRBV28 with TRBJ2-1. Germline V gene sequence: CDR1 MDHEN, CDR2 SYDVKM. The CDR3 consists of 14 residues. The CDR3: CASSLFLQDNEQFF.

CDR3 residues: CASTRIGAYEQYF. The chain links TRBV5-6 to TRBJ2-7; as DNA is missing, the TRBD1 call by TCRdb cannot be tested. This CDR3 spans 13 amino acids. CDR1 is SGHDT and CDR2 is YYEEEE in the germline V gene. The full variable domain, completed using reference TRBV5-6 and TRBJ2-7, is DAGVTQSPTHLIKTRGQQVTLRCSPKSGHDTVSWYQQALGQGPQFIFQYYEEEERQRGNFPDRFSGHQFPNYSSELNVNALLLGDSALYLCASTRIGAYEQYFGPGTRLTVT.

J is TRBJ2-1 and V is TRBV28; TCRdb gives TRBD1 as the D gene, but with no DNA this cannot be confirmed. Germline CDR1 and CDR2: MDHEN and SYDVKM. The CDR3 runs 15 residues. The CDR3 is CASSFRGGSYNEQFF. The full variable domain, its missing parts supplied by reference TRBV28 and TRBJ2-1, is DVKVTQSSRYLVKRTGEKVFLECVQDMDHENMFWYRQDPGLGLRLIYFSYDVKMKEKGDIPEGYSVSREKKERFSLILESASTNQTSMYLCASSFRGGSYNEQFFGPGTRLTVL.

The rearrangement uses TRBV6-2 or TRBV6-3 and TRBJ2-1; TCRdb outputs TRBD1, but without DNA this stays unchecked. The CDR3 spans 16 residues. Per the germline V gene, CDR1 is MNHEY and CDR2 is SVGEGT. The CDR3 spells CASSYSRQGAGNEQFF.

The chain carries TRBV7-9 and TRBJ2-7; the TRBD1 assignment by TCRdb is unverifiable without DNA. Germline V lookup: CDR1 SEHNR, CDR2 FQNEAQ (reference sequence). CDR3 length: 12 amino acids. CDR3 sequence: CASSRDSSEQYF. The full variable domain, its missing parts supplied by reference TRBV7-9 and TRBJ2-7, is DTGVSQNPRHKITKRGQNVTFRCDPISEHNRLYWYRQTLGQGPEFLTYFQNEAQLEKSRLLSDRFSAERPKGSFSTLEIQRTEQGDSAMYLCASSRDSSEQYFGPGTRLTVT.

The chain couples TRBV28 to TRBJ2-7; TCRdb reports TRBD2, a call that lacks DNA to check it against. The CDR3 is 15 residues long. Germline CDR1 MDHEN, CDR2 SYDVKM. This CDR3 reads CASNLGRQGGREQYF.

The genes are TRBV12-3 or TRBV12-4 and TRBJ2-3; TCRdb's D call, TRBD1, is unchecked because there is no DNA. This CDR3 region has 14 residues. CDR3 amino acids: CASSAPGGSDTQYF.